The 25 T cell receptor beta chains below were found in one sample sequenced in a study of blood T cell repertoires in COVID-19 (dated by TCRdb to between 2020 and 2021). Library construction relied on the immunoSEQ multiplex PCR assay. The clones in this table, taken by TCRdb from immuneACCESS, are in-frame only. Not every clone is retained; where verified, under half of the shortfall comes from an unresolved V gene, and the cause of the rest is unknown. In this sample the table shows around 330,000 clones, roughly 88% of which occur a single time. The ten largest account for more than 3% of the sample. The sequencing input was peripheral blood. The receptors were sampled from a woman aged 45-65 years with active or convalescent COVID-19.

The chain uses TRBV3-1 (or the pseudogene TRBV3-2) and TRBJ1-4; 7 bases map to TRBD1. J lost 2 bases, V lost 0 bases, and 3 bases had no gene match. Germline V gene sequence: CDR1 LGHDT, CDR2 YNNKEL (reference sequence). This CDR3 has 16 residues. The CDR3 is CASSQDDRVTNEKLFF. CDR3 in DNA: TGTGCCAGCAGCCAAGATGACAGGGTGACTAATGAAAAACTGTTTTTT.

The gene calls are TRBV6-2 or TRBV6-3 and TRBJ2-7, with D possibly matching TRBD2 (5 bases). This CDR3 is built from 17 residues. The germline V gene encodes CDR1 MNHEY and CDR2 SVGEGT. Trimming took 0 bases from V and 4 from J, leaving 19 bases between them. CDR3 amino acids: CASSYSHPRARVYEQYF. As DNA, the CDR3 is TGTGCCAGCAGTTACTCTCACCCACGGGCGAGGGTATACGAGCAGTACTTC.

This chain uses TRBV4-1 with TRBJ1-2; 8 bases align to TRBD1. The CDR3 is 17 amino acids. After removal of 1 base from V and 4 bases from J, the junction contained 11 bases not matched to a gene. Germline V lookup: CDR1 MGHRA, CDR2 YSYEKL. The DNA for the CDR3 is TGCGCCAGCAGCCAAGGGTTCGGAACAGGGGGGGTCTATGGCTACACCTTC. It is translated as CASSQGFGTGGVYGYTF.

The chain combines TRBV6-1 with TRBJ1-2, with D unresolved. Trimming shortened V by 0 bases and J by 2 bases, and 7 bases separated the two germline ends. Germline values: CDR1 MNHNS, CDR2 SASEGT. This CDR3 is 14 amino acids long. In nucleotides, the CDR3 is TGTGCCAGCAGTGAAGCTCCGGAGAACTATGGCTACACCTTC. It codes for CASSEAPENYGYTF.

This chain connects TRBV30 to TRBJ1-3; 7 nucleotides align to TRBD1. The CDR3 totals 19 residues. J gave up 3 bases and V 0 bases, and 17 bases lay outside the gene matches. Germline V CDR1 and CDR2: GTSNPN, SVGIG (reference sequence). CDR3 loop: CAWSVRTNIDRVFGNTIYF. Written as DNA, the CDR3 is TGTGCCTGGAGTGTTCGCACTAATATCGACAGGGTATTTGGAAACACCATATATTTT.

The rearrangement links TRBV11-1 to TRBJ1-1; no firm D call. CDR1 and CDR2 (germline): SGHAT, FQDESV (reference sequence). Trimming took 3 bases from V and 5 from J, leaving 10 bases between them. The length of the CDR3 is 13 residues. CDR3 coding DNA: TGTGCCAGCAGCTTGACTAGGGATACTGAAGCTTTCTTT. This codes for CASSLTRDTEAFF.

V is TRBV7-2 and J is TRBJ1-2; D gene ambiguous. Per germline, CDR1 SGHTA and CDR2 FQGNSA. This CDR3 region has 14 residues. Between the trimmed V and J ends, which lost 1 base and 2 bases, there was a span of 8 bases. CDR3 in DNA: TGTGCCAGCAGCTTAGGACCGGGGAACTATGGCTACACCTTC. This translates into CASSLGPGNYGYTF. Together with reference TRBV7-2 and TRBJ1-2, the CDR3 gives the full variable domain: GAGVSQSPSNKVTEKGKDVELRCDPISGHTALYWYRQSLGQGLEFLIYFQGNSAPDKSGLPSDRFSAERTGGSVSTLTIQRTQQEDSAVYLCASSLGPGNYGYTFGSGTRLTVV.

The gene calls are TRBV7-2 and TRBJ2-3; 12 positions match TRBD2. V dropped 3 bases and J dropped 0; count of bases not matched to a gene: 1. The germline V gene encodes CDR1 SGHTA and CDR2 FQGNSA. The CDR3 has 16 amino acids. The CDR3 loop is CASSLTSGSSTDTQYF. The CDR3 DNA reads TGTGCCAGCAGCTTGACTAGCGGGAGCAGCACAGATACGCAGTATTTT.

The chain has TRBV5-1 and TRBJ1-4; TRBD1 might be the D (5 bases). V was cut by 2 bases and J by 3 bases, with 11 bases left in between. There are 15 residues in the CDR3. Germline assignment: CDR1 SGHRS and CDR2 YFSETQ. The CDR3 is CASSLAGVANEKLFF. The CDR3 DNA is TGCGCCAGCAGCTTAGCGGGGGTGGCTAATGAAAAACTGTTTTTT.

This clone was recorded a few times. This rearrangement joins TRBV7-3 to TRBJ2-2, with D tentatively TRBD2 (5 bases). CDR3 size: 15 residues. The germline CDR1 and CDR2 sequences are SGHTA and FQGTGA. The V end was cut by 2 bases, the J end by 7 bases, with 14 bases between. CDR3 protein: CASSLGRVGVGELFF. CDR3 sequence (DNA): TGTGCCAGCAGCTTAGGCCGAGTCGGGGTCGGGGAGCTGTTTTTT.

The genes are TRBV6-6 and TRBJ2-7, with TRBD2 matching 12 bases. With 6 bases clipped from V and 7 bases from J, the junction kept 7 bases outside the gene matches. Per the germline V gene, CDR1 is MNHNY and CDR2 is SVGAGI (reference sequence). The CDR3 is 14 residues long. CDR3 DNA sequence: TGTGCCAGCAGACAACTAGCGGGGGGCGAGGAGCAGTACTTC. This translates into CASRQLAGGEEQYF.

The chain combines TRBV10-3 with TRBJ1-6; D might be TRBD1 (5 bases). The CDR3 length is 15 residues. The germline gives CDR1 ENHRY, CDR2 SYGVKD. V was pared by 7 bases and J by 6 bases, with 16 bases between. This CDR3 is CAINPDGGGNSPLHF. CDR3 DNA: TGTGCCATCAACCCGGACGGGGGAGGTAATTCACCCCTCCACTTT.

CDR3 sequence reads: CASSTGTVGSYNSPLHF. The DNA for the CDR3 is TGCGCCAGCAGCACCGGGACAGTCGGCTCATATAATTCACCCCTCCACTTT. The chain has TRBV5-1 and TRBJ1-6; 7 bases fit TRBD1. The CDR3 extends over 17 amino acids. Germline V gene data show CDR1 as SGHRS and CDR2 as YFSETQ. The J segment lost 4 bases and the V segment lost 4 bases, leaving 11 bases of the junction unmatched.

The rearrangement links TRBV7-2 to TRBJ2-7, with a tentative D call TRBD2 (5 bases). Germline loops: CDR1 SGHTA, CDR2 FQGNSA. V lost 8 bases and J lost 3, with 11 bases in between. This CDR3 has 12 residues. The CDR3 DNA reads as TGTGCCAGCCGCTCCGAGGGCTACGAGCAGTACTTC. It codes for CASRSEGYEQYF.

The chain employs TRBV5-8 and TRBJ2-7; D possibly corresponds to TRBD2 (6 bases). The CDR3 extends over 16 amino acids. Germline CDR1 and CDR2: SGHTS and YDEGEE. The V end lost 2 bases, the J end lost 1 base, and 16 bases lay between the germline ends. CDR3 loop: CASSFSGTAESYEQYF. The CDR3 coding sequence is TGTGCCAGCAGCTTTTCTGGGACTGCGGAATCCTACGAGCAGTACTTC.

The chain carries TRBV30 and TRBJ2-1; 8 nucleotides align to TRBD2. The CDR3 has 15 residues. Germline-derived CDR1 and CDR2 are GTSNPN and SVGIG (reference sequence). Trimming removed 2 bases from V and 8 bases from J; junction bases left unmatched: 11. CDR3: CAWSKGTREGDEQFF. The CDR3 nucleotides are TGTGCCTGGAGTAAAGGGACTAGGGAGGGGGATGAGCAGTTCTTC.

The chain couples TRBV7-9 to TRBJ1-2; 8 bases agree with TRBD1. The CDR3 totals 14 residues. The germline V gene has CDR1 SEHNR and CDR2 FQNEAQ (reference sequence). The trim removed 5 bases at V and 3 bases at J, leaving 5 bases unmatched. The CDR3 here is CASSRVTGDYGYTF. Here the CDR3 DNA reads TGTGCCAGCAGCCGAGTGACAGGGGACTATGGCTACACCTTC.

The J gene is TRBJ1-5, the V gene TRBV12-3 or TRBV12-4; D uncertain. The CDR3 is 13 residues long. V lost 7 bases to trimming and J lost 7 bases, with 14 bases between them. The CDR3 region has the DNA TGTGCCAGCACCGTAACCGGGAACCAGCCCCAGCATTTT. Its protein is CASTVTGNQPQHF.

The chain joins TRBV27 to TRBJ1-1; the match to TRBD1 covers 7 bases. This CDR3 has 14 residues. Germline V lookup: CDR1 MNHEY, CDR2 SMNVEV (reference sequence). Trimming at V came to 4 bases and at J to 1 base, leaving 3 bases not matched to a gene. CDR3 bases: TGTGCCAGCAGTTCCCACAGGGGGAACACTGAAGCTTTCTTT. It translates to CASSSHRGNTEAFF.

The chain uses TRBV11-1 and TRBJ2-7; D is ambiguous. Germline lookup yields CDR1 SGHAT and CDR2 FQDESV (reference sequence). V was trimmed by 3 bases and J by 7 bases, leaving 13 bases between them. The CDR3 loop spans 13 amino acids. CDR3 nucleotides: TGTGCCAGCAGCTTTCTCACTGTGAAGGAGCAGTACTTC. Translated, it gives CASSFLTVKEQYF.

A single count supports this clone. As DNA, the CDR3 is TGTGCCAGCAGTGACCGCGCGGGCCACACAGATACGCAGTATTTT. Amino acid sequence: CASSDRAGHTDTQYF. The V gene is TRBV6-4, the J gene TRBJ2-3; a weak D match, TRBD2 (5 bases). The CDR3 runs to 15 residues. Germline CDR1 and CDR2: MRHNA and SNTAGT. Trimming left V 2 bases short and J 2 bases short, with 11 bases between.

The chain has TRBV13 and TRBJ2-2; TRBD1 agrees at 9 bases. Per the germline V gene, CDR1 is PRHDT and CDR2 is FYEKMQ (reference sequence). CDR3 length: 16 amino acids. The V and J ends lost 5 bases and 4 bases, in that order; junction bases with no gene match: 8. The CDR3 sequence is CASSPPTGGITGELFF. CDR3 bases: TGTGCCAGCAGCCCCCCGACAGGGGGAATCACCGGGGAGCTGTTTTTT.

The chain combines TRBV6-2 or TRBV6-3 with TRBJ1-2; D remains unclear. Trimming removed 0 bases from V and 1 base from J, with 12 bases in between. This CDR3 is built from 16 residues. Germline V gene data show CDR1 as MNHEY and CDR2 as SVGEGT. CDR3 protein: CASSYSRMEINYGYTF. In DNA form, the CDR3 reads TGTGCCAGCAGTTACTCGAGGATGGAAATTAACTATGGCTACACCTTC.

The rearrangement uses TRBV6-5 and TRBJ1-1, with TRBD1 matching over 7 bases. J was trimmed by 0 bases and V by 5 bases; bases with no gene match: 6. The germline gives CDR1 MNHEY, CDR2 SVGAGI. The CDR3 contains 15 residues. The CDR3 nucleotides are TGTGCCAGCAGTCGGGACAGCAGTTTGAACACTGAAGCTTTCTTT. Translation gives CASSRDSSLNTEAFF.

The chain couples TRBV18 to TRBJ2-6; D may be TRBD2 (7 bases). Germline assignment: CDR1 KGHSH and CDR2 LQKENI. CDR3 length equals 19 residues. Trimming removed 3 bases from V and 2 bases from J, with 20 bases in between. CDR3 sequence reads: CASSPQPTGTNAGANVLTF. The CDR3 DNA reads as TGTGCCAGCTCACCCCAGCCCACAGGGACTAATGCTGGGGCCAACGTCCTGACTTTC.